This T cell receptor beta chain originates from a study of response to subunit inactivated influenza vaccine. Study-level findings and limits: Few additional T cells are recruited per seasonal influenza vaccination, authors suggested.

Germline CDR1 DFQATT, CDR2 SNEGSKA (reference sequence). The CDR3 covers 14 residues. Between the trimmed V and J ends, which lost 4 bases and 7 bases, there was a span of 20 bases. TCRdb re-derived calls from the RT-PCR reads in MiXCR, one entry per CDR3 protein. The sample has hundreds of thousands of distinct CDR3 sequences, about 18% seen once. As for this clonotype: The antigen remains unidentified.

This chain links TRBV20-1 with TRBJ2-7; a weak D match, TRBD1 (5 bases). The input for sequencing was PBMCs from blood, taken 5 days after vaccination. The receptor was isolated from a man aged 45 to 65 who received an inactivated influenza vaccine. CDR3 sequence: CSATEVVGAREQYF. The CDR3 DNA follows: TGCAGTGCTACAGAGGTGGTAGGGGCCCGGGAGCAGTACTTC.